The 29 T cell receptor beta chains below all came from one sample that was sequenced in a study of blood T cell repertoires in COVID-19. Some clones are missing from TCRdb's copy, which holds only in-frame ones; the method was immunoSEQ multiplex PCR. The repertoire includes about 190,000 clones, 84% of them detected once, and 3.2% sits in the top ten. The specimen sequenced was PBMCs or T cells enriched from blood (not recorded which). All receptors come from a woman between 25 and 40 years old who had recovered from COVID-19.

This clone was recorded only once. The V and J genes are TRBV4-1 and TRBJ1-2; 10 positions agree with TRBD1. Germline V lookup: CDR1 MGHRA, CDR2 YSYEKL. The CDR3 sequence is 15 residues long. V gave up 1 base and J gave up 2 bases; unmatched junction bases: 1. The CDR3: CASSQAGQGNYGYTF. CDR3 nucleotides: TGCGCCAGCAGCCAAGCGGGACAGGGGAACTATGGCTACACCTTC.

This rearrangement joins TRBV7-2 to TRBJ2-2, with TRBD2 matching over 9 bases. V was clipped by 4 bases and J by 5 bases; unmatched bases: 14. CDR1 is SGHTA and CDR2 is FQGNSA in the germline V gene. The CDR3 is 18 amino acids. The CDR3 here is CASSYFVGGGAGTGELFF. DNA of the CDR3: TGTGCCAGCAGCTACTTTGTAGGCGGGGGGGCCGGTACCGGGGAGCTGTTTTTT. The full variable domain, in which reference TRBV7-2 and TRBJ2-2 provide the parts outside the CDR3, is GAGVSQSPSNKVTEKGKDVELRCDPISGHTALYWYRQSLGQGLEFLIYFQGNSAPDKSGLPSDRFSAERTGGSVSTLTIQRTQQEDSAVYLCASSYFVGGGAGTGELFFGEGSRLTVL.

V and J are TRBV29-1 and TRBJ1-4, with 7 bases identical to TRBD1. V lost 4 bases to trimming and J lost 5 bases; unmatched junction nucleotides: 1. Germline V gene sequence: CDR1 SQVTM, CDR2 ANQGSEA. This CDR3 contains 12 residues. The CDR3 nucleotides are TGCAGCGTTGGCAGGGGGAATGAAAAACTGTTTTTT. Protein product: CSVGRGNEKLFF.

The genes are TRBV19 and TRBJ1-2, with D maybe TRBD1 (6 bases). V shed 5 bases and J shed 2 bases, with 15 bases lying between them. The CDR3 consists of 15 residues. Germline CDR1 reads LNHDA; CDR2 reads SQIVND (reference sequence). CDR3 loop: CASSARDTVNYGYTF. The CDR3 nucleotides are TGTGCCAGTAGTGCTCGGGACACAGTCAACTATGGCTACACCTTC.

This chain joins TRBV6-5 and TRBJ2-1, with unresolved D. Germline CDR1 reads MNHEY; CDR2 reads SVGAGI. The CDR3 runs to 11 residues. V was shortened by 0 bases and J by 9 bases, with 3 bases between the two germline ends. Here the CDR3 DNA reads TGTGCCAGCAGTTACTCGAGTGAGCAGTTCTTC. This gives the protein CASSYSSEQFF.

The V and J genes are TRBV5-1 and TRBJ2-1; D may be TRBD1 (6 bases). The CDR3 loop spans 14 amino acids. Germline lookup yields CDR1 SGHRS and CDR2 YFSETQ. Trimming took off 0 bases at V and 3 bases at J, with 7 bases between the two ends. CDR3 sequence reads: CASSLGTDYNEQFF. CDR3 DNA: TGCGCCAGCAGCTTGGGGACAGACTACAATGAGCAGTTCTTC.

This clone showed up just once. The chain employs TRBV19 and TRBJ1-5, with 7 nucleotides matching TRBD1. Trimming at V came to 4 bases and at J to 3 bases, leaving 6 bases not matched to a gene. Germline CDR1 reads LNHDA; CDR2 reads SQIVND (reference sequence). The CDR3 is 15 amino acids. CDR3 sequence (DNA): TGTGCCAGTAGTAAAGAACAGGGGACCAATCAGCCCCAGCATTTT. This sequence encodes CASSKEQGTNQPQHF.

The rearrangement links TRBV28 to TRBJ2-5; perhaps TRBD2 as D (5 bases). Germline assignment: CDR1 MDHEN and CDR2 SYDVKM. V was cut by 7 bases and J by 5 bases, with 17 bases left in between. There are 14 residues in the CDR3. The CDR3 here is CASTDRTAMETQYF. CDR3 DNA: TGTGCCAGCACTGATAGGACTGCCATGGAGACCCAGTACTTC.

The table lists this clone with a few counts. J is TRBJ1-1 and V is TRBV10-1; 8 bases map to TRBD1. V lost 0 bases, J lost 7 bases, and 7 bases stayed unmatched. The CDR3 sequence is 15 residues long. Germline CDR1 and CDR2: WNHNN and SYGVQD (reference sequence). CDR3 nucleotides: TGCGCCAGCAGTGAGTCGACAGGGGAAAATTTTGAAGCTTTCTTT. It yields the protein CASSESTGENFEAFF.

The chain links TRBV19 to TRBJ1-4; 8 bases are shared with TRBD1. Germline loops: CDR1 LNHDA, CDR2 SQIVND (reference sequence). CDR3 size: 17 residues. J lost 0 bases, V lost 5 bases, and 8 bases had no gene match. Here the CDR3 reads CASSFTTGASTNEKLFF. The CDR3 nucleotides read TGTGCCAGTAGTTTCACGACAGGGGCGTCAACTAATGAAAAACTGTTTTTT.

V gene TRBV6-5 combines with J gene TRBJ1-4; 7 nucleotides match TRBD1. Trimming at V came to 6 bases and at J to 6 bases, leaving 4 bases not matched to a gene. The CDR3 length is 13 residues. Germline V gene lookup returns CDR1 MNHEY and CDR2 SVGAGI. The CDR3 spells CASSDRADEKLFF. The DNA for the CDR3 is TGTGCCAGCAGCGACAGGGCGGATGAAAAACTGTTTTTT.

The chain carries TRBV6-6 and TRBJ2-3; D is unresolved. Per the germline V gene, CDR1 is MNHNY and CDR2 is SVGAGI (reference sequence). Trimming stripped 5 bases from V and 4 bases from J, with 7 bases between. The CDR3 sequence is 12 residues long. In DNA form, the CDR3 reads TGTGCCAGCAGTCCCCAGGCAGATACGCAGTATTTT. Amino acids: CASSPQADTQYF.

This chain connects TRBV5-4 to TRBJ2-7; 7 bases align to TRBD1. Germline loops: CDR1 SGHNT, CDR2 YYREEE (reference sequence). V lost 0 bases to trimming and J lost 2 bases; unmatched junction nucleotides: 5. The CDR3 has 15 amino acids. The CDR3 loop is CASSLEAGGTYEQYF. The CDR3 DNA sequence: TGTGCCAGCAGCTTGGAGGCAGGGGGAACCTACGAGCAGTACTTC.

The CDR3 bases are TGTGCCAGCAGCCCCAAAGACGGGAGCCTTTACGAGCAGTACTTC. Amino acid sequence: CASSPKDGSLYEQYF. V and J are TRBV27 and TRBJ2-7; D may be TRBD2 (6 bases). The V end lost 6 bases, the J end lost 4 bases, and 19 bases lay between the germline ends. CDR1 is MNHEY, CDR2 SMNVEV, per germline (reference sequence). The CDR3 spans 15 residues.

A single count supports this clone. CDR3 DNA sequence: TGTGCCATCAGTGAGGGGACAGGGTTCGTTGCTTTCTTT. Translating it yields CAISEGTGFVAFF. The chain links TRBV10-3 to TRBJ1-1; TRBD1 aligns across 9 bases. CDR1 and CDR2 (germline): ENHRY, SYGVKD. There are 13 residues in the CDR3. The trim removed 2 bases at V and 11 bases at J, leaving 6 bases unmatched.

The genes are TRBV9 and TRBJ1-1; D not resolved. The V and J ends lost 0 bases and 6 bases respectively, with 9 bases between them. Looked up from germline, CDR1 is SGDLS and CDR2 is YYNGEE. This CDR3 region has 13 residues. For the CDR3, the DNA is TGTGCCAGCAGCGTAGCGGGTGGCTCTGAAGCTTTCTTT. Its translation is CASSVAGGSEAFF. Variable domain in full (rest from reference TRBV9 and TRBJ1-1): DSGVTQTPKHLITATGQRVTLRCSPRSGDLSVYWYQQSLDQGLQFLIQYYNGEERAKGNILERFSAQQFPDLHSELNLSSLELGDSALYFCASSVAGGSEAFFGQGTRLTVV.

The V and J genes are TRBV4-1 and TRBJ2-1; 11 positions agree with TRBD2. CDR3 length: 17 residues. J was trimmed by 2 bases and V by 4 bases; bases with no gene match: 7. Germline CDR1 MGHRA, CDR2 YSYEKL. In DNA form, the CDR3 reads TGCGCCAGCAGCCTCCTGCTAGCGGGGGGCGCCTACAATGAGCAGTTCTTC. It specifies CASSLLLAGGAYNEQFF.

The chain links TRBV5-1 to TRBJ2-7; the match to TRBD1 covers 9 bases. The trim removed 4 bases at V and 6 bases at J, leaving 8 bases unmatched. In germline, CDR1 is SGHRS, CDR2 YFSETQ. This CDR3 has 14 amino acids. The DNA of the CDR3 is TGCGCCAGCAGCCTAAGTGGGACAGGGAGCGAGCAGTACTTC. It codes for CASSLSGTGSEQYF. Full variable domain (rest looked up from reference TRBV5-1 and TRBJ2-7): KAGVTQTPRYLIKTRGQQVTLSCSPISGHRSVSWYQQTPGQGLQFLFEYFSETQRNKGNFPGRFSGRQFSNSRSEMNVSTLELGDSALYLCASSLSGTGSEQYFGPGTRLTVT.

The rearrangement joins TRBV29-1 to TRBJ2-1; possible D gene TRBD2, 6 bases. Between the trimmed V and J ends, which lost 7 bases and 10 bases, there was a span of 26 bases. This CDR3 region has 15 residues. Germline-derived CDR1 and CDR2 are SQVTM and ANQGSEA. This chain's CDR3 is CSASGVSRGLREQFF. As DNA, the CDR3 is TGCAGCGCTTCGGGGGTAAGCCGGGGGTTGAGGGAGCAGTTCTTC.

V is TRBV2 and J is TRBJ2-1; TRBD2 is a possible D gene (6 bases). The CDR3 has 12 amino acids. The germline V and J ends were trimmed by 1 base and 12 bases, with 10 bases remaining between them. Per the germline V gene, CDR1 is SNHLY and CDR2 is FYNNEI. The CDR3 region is CASSEEIGRQFF. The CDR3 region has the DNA TGTGCCAGCAGTGAAGAGATCGGGAGGCAGTTCTTC.

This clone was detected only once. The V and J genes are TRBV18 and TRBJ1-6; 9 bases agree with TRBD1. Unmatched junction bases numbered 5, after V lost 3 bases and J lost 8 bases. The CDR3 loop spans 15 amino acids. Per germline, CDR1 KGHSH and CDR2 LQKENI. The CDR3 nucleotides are TGTGCCAGCTCACCCATACAGGGGGCGGATTCACCCCTCCACTTT. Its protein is CASSPIQGADSPLHF.

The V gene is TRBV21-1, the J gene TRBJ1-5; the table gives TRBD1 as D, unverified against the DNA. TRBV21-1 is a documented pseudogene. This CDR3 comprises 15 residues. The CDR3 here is CASSPTGTSDQPQHF. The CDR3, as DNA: TGTGCCAGCAGTCCTACAGGGACGTCCGATCAGCCCCAGCATTTT.

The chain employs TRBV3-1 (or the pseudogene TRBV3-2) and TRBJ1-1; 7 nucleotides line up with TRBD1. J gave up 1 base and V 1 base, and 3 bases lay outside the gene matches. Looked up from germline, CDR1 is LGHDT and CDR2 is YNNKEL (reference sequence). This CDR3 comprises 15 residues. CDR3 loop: CASSQAAGGNTEAFF. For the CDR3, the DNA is TGTGCCAGCAGCCAAGCTGCAGGGGGGAACACTGAAGCTTTCTTT.

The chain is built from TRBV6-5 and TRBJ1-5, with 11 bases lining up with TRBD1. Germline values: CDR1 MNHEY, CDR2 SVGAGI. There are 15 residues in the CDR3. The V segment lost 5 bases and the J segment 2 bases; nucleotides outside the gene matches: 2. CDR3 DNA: TGTGCCAGCAGTAGGACAGGGGGCGGCAATCAGCCCCAGCATTTT. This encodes CASSRTGGGNQPQHF.

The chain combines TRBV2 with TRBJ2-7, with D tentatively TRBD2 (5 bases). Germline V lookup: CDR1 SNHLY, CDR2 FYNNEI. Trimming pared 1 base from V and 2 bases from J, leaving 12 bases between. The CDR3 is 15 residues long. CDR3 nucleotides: TGTGCCAGCAGTGAAGAAGAACCGGGGACCTACGAGCAGTACGTC. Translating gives CASSEEEPGTYEQYV.

The CDR3 protein is CASSLQVTGGGYNEKLFF. Here the CDR3 DNA reads TGTGCCAGCAGCCTGCAGGTGACAGGGGGCGGATATAATGAAAAACTGTTTTTT. This sequence joins TRBV7-2 and TRBJ1-4, with 10 bases fitting TRBD1. Germline trimming cut 5 bases from V and 4 bases from J; bases unmatched to any gene: 13. The CDR3 totals 18 residues. The germline gives CDR1 SGHTA, CDR2 FQGNSA. Looking up the rest from reference TRBV7-2 and TRBJ1-4 gives the full variable domain: GAGVSQSPSNKVTEKGKDVELRCDPISGHTALYWYRQSLGQGLEFLIYFQGNSAPDKSGLPSDRFSAERTGGSVSTLTIQRTQQEDSAVYLCASSLQVTGGGYNEKLFFGSGTQLSVL.

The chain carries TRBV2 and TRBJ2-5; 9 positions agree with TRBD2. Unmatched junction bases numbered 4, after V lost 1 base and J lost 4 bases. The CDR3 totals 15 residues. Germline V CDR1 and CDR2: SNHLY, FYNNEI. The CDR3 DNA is TGTGCCAGCAGTGAAGGGCGGGGGGGTTTAGAGACCCAGTACTTC. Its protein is CASSEGRGGLETQYF.

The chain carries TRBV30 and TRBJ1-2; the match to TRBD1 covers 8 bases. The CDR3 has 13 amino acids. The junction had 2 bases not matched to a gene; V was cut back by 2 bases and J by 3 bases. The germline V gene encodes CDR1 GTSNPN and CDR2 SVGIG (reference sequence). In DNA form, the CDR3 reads TGTGCCTGGAGTTTGGGACAGGACTATGGCTACACCTTC. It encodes CAWSLGQDYGYTF.

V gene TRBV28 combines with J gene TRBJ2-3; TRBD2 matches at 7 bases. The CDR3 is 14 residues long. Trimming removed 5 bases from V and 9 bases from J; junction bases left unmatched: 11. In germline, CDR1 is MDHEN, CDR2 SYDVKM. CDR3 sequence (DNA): TGTGCCAGCAGTCGCCCTGGGGAGGGGAAAACGCAGTATTTT. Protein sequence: CASSRPGEGKTQYF.